This T cell receptor (beta chain) was observed in a study of T cell responses to AZD1222 COVID-19 vaccine (dated by TCRdb to 2020 to 2023). The study in broad terms: AZD1222 recipients given second doses at about 4 weeks or at about 12 weeks were pooled, since spike-specific TCR depth and breadth were not found to differ between the two schedules. Trial participants were enrolled by age into subgroups of 18-55, 56-69 and 70-plus years, and about 150, 27 and 61 TCR-sequenced participants, respectively, were included in these subgroups. TCR sequencing was performed for 230 to 250 trial participants, of whom about 200 were given two doses of AZD1222 and approximately 25 were given two doses of MenACWY control vaccine. General findings and caveats noted by the study authors: Conclusions about previously exposed vaccinees are limited because only five to seven AZD1222 recipients were SARS-CoV-2 seropositive at baseline. In the small 56-69-year group, the increase in depth fell short of significance, most likely because of low power. CD4 TCRs associated with the vaccine covered the entire spike protein, and the dominant responses were in regions 160-218 and 743-854. Because no day 14 peak-response samples were available, repertoires were characterized only after the peak T cell response. Reportedly, almost half of the unique spike-specific TCRs recognized epitopes lying outside the regions that are mutated in the B.1.351 and B.1.1.7 variants. Spike-specific TCR breadth and depth rose significantly after two AZD1222 doses compared with day 0 and with MenACWY recipients. Participants were mostly white British, with more females than males. The authors suggested clonal diversity may have been underestimated.

With respect to this clone: Its cognate antigen has yet to be identified. It has no much larger one-base neighbor in the sample; base qualities were not kept.

The time point label corresponds to: baseline before first vaccination. Vaccinee samples came from UK trials COV001 and COV002, including a single-blind randomized controlled phase 2/3 trial of AZD1222 (ChAdOx1 nCoV-19) in healthy adults. For TCRbeta chain sequencing, PBMC samples from trial participants were taken at day 0 and at day 28 after the second dose. The junction carries 11 bases between V and J, which are trimmed by 6 bases and 0 bases respectively. The CDR3 covers 13 residues, taking in both the cysteine and the phenylalanine. Only CDR3 DNA remains: 39 bases, in frame from the first base. CDR1 and CDR2, per the germline V gene, are SQVTM and ANQGSEA. The CDR3 regions of human TCRbeta chains were analyzed by immunosequencing. The authors' analysis ran thus. Repertoire TCRs were matched against a reference library of SARS-CoV-2-specific TCRs generated with the MIRA antigen-specificity platform. Breadth was defined as the fraction of unique TCRs that were SARS-CoV-2-associated, and depth was defined as the fraction of total T cells that were SARS-CoV-2-associated. Each spike-specific TCR was assigned to its reactive spike region and to a CD4 or CD8 class using the MIRA data. Log10-transformed breadth and depth values were compared by one-way ANOVA with Sidak's multiple comparisons tests. TCRdb holds this immuneACCESS table with in-frame rearrangements only. Some clones are missing; in checked studies, unresolved V genes explain under half, and the rest has no known cause. V, J and clone size reflect that table, while D and trimming were determined from the DNA. A total of roughly 160,000 clones appear in this sample, about 92% of them only once. The ten biggest clones cover approximately 0.97% of the sample.

Source: peripheral blood, taken on day 0 of AZD1222 vaccination. This TCR was recovered from an adult in good health. This chain is built from TRBV29-1 and TRBJ2-5; the D gene cannot be resolved beyond TRBD1 or TRBD2, each matching 5 bases. The DNA is as follows: TGCAGCGTAAAGGGGAGAAACCAAGAGACCCAGTACTTC. Translated, this is CSVKGRNQETQYF.